This T cell receptor beta chain was retrieved from a study of blood T cells in healthy people across ages. Per sample, no less than 6 micrograms of total RNA were extracted. Notes on the study in general: Shifts in expanded clonotypes may have been confounded by donor CMV status, which was unknown. Diversity estimates from one million T cells were considered underestimates.

For the second PCR, which ran for about 6 to 11 cycles, a sample-barcoded 5' primer and a J-beta primer mix were used. Using its own MiXCR run on the 5' RACE reads, TCRdb lists one record per CDR3 protein. The sample consists of 1.5 million to 2 million distinct CDR3 sequences, roughly two fifths of them appearing once. This clonotype was observed many times. Antigen specificity is unknown. The junction differs from germline at one of its ends, possibly a read error. The sequence was collected from a human donor in good health. Sequencing was done on a sample of blood.

The CDR3 sequence: CASSLVLSTDTQYF. The CDR3 DNA sequence: TGTGCCAGCAGCTTAGTTTTGAGCACAGATACGCAGTATTTT. The genes are TRBV5-1 and TRBJ2-3; D not certain. The CDR3 covers 14 residues. Germline CDR1 SGHRS, CDR2 YFSETQ.